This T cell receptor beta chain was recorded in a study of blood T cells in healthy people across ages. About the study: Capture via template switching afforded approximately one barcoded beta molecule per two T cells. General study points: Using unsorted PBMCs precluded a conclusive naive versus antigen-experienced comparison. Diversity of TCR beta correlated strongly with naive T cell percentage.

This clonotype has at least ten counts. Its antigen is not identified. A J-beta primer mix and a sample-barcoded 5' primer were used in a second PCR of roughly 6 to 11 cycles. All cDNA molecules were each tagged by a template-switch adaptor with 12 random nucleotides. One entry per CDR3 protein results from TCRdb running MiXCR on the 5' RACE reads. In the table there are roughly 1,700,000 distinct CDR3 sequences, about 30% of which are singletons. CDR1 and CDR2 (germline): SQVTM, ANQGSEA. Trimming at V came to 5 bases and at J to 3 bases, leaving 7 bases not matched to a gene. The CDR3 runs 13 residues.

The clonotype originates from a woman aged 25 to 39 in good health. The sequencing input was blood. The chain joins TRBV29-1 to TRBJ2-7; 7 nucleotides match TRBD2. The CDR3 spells CSVFVSGDYEQYF. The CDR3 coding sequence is TGCAGCGTTTTCGTGAGCGGGGACTACGAGCAGTACTTC.